The TCR beta chain under discussion was sequenced for a study of T cell responses to AZD1222 COVID-19 vaccine (TCRdb year 2021). About the investigation overall: A total of over 230 trial participants underwent TCR sequencing, of whom around 200 received two doses of AZD1222 and about 26 received two doses of the MenACWY control vaccine. Trial participants were enrolled by age into subgroups of 18-55, 56-69 and 70-plus years, and about 150, 27 and 61 TCR-sequenced participants, respectively, were included in these subgroups. The research as a whole found: Conclusions about previously exposed vaccinees are limited because only 6 or 7 AZD1222 recipients were SARS-CoV-2 seropositive at baseline. Epitopes outside the regions mutated in the B.1.351 and B.1.1.7 variants were reportedly recognized by nearly half of the unique spike-specific TCRs. No day 14 peak-response samples were available, so repertoires were characterized only after the peak T cell response. The 56-69-year group was small, and its depth increase did not reach significance, likely because of low power. Most participants were white British and females outnumbered males, and the authors suggested that clonal diversity may have been underestimated. Spike-specific TCR breadth and depth rose significantly after two AZD1222 doses compared with day 0 and with MenACWY recipients. CD4 TCRs associated with the vaccine covered the entire spike protein, and the dominant responses were in regions 160-218 and 743-854.

After removal of 4 bases from V and 2 bases from J, the junction retains 11 bases not matched to a gene. CDR1 and CDR2 are read off the germline V gene as SGHRS and YFSETQ. CDR3 length: 17 amino acids, cysteine to phenylalanine. The kept DNA is CDR3 alone, 51 bases in frame from the first base. The label giving this sample's time point can be read as: about 28 days (+/-7) after the second vaccine dose. Because spike-specific TCR depth and breadth did not differ between the two schedules, AZD1222 recipients who got a second dose at roughly 4 weeks were pooled with those who got a second dose at roughly 12 weeks. Vaccinee samples were obtained from the UK trials COV001 and COV002, which included a single-blind randomized controlled phase 2/3 trial of AZD1222 (ChAdOx1 nCoV-19) in healthy adults. For TCRbeta chain sequencing, PBMC samples were collected from trial participants at day 0 and at day 28 after the second dose.

A remark on this clone: No antigen is known for it. The record has no base qualities; no much larger clone is one base away.

The CDR3 regions of human TCRbeta chains were analyzed by immunosequencing. Per the original workflow: Repertoire TCRs were matched against a reference library of SARS-CoV-2-specific TCRs generated with the MIRA antigen-specificity platform. Breadth was defined as the fraction of unique TCRs that were SARS-CoV-2-associated, and depth was defined as the fraction of total T cells that were SARS-CoV-2-associated. Using the MIRA data, every spike-specific TCR was mapped to the spike region that the TCR reacted to and assigned to either a CD4 or a CD8 class. Log10-transformed breadth and depth values were compared by one-way ANOVA with Sidak's multiple comparisons tests. The clones in this table, taken by TCRdb from immuneACCESS, are in-frame only. Not every clone is retained; where verified, under half of the shortfall comes from an unresolved V gene, and the cause of the rest is unknown. That table gives V, J and clone size, and the DNA gave D and trimming. The sample table holds 100,000 to 150,000 clones, of which around 83% were seen once. Of the sample, 3.5% to 4.5% falls within the top ten clones.

The receptor's source is an adult who received the AZD1222 COVID-19 vaccine. The sequencing used peripheral blood, collected 28 days after the second AZD1222 dose. The V and J segments used are TRBV5-1 and TRBJ2-3; TRBD2 agrees with 9 junctional bases. For the CDR3, the sequence is CASSPWGSGGNTDTQYF. Read as DNA, the sequence is TGCGCCAGCAGCCCGTGGGGCAGCGGGGGGAACACAGATACGCAGTATTTT. The CDR3, completed at both ends by the reference TRBV5-1 and TRBJ2-3 genes, gives the full variable domain KAGVTQTPRYLIKTRGQQVTLSCSPISGHRSVSWYQQTPGQGLQFLFEYFSETQRNKGNFPGRFSGRQFSNSRSEMNVSTLELGDSALYLCASSPWGSGGNTDTQYFGPGTRLTVL.